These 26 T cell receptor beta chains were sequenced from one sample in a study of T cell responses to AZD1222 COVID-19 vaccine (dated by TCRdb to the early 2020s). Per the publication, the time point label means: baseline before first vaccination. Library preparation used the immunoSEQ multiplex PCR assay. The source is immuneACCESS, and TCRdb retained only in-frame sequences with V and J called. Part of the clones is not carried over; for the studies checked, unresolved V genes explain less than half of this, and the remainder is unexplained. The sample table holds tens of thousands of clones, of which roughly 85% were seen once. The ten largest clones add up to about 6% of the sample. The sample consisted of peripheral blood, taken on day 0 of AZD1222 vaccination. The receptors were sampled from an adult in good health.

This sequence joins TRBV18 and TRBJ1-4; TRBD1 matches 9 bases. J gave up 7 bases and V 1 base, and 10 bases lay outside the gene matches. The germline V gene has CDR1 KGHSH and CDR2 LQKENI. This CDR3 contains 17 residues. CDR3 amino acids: CASSPLPLQGAIEKLFF. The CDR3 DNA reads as TGTGCCAGCTCACCACTCCCTTTACAGGGGGCTATTGAAAAACTGTTTTTT.

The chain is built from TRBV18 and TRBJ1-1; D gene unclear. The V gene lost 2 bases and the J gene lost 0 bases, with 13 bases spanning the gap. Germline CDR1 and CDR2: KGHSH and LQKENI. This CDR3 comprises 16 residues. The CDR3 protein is CASSPSAGPMNTEAFF. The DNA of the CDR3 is TGTGCCAGCTCACCAAGCGCAGGCCCCATGAACACTGAAGCTTTCTTT.

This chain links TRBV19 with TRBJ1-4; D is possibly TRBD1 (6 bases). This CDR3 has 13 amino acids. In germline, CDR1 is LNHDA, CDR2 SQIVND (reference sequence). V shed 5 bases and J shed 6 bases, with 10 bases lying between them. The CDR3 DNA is TGTGCCAGTAGTCAGGGGTTTGATGAAAAACTGTTTTTT. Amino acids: CASSQGFDEKLFF.

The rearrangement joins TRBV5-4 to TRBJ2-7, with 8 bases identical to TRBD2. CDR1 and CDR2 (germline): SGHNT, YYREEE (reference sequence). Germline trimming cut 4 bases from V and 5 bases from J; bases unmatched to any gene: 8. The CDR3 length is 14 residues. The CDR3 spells CASSPRGGSDEQYF. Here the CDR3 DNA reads TGTGCCAGCAGCCCCCGGGGGGGTTCTGACGAGCAGTACTTC. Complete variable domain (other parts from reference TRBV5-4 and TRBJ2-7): ETGVTQSPTHLIKTRGQQVTLRCSSQSGHNTVSWYQQALGQGPQFIFQYYREEENGRGNFPPRFSGLQFPNYSSELNVNALELDDSALYLCASSPRGGSDEQYFGPGTRLTVT.

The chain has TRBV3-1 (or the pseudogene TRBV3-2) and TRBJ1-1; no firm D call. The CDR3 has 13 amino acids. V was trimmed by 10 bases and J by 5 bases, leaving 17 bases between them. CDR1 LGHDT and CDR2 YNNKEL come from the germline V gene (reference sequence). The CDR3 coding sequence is TGTGCCACCGCGGTGGTTGGGAGGACTGAAGCTTTCTTT. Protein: CATAVVGRTEAFF.

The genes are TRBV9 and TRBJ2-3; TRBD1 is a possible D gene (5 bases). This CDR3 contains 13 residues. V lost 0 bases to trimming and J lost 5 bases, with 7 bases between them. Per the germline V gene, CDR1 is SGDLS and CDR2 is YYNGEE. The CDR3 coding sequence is TGTGCCAGCAGCGTAGTCAGGGAAGATACGCAGTATTTT. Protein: CASSVVREDTQYF.

The CDR3 here is CASRRRPLSNQPQHF. DNA of the CDR3: TGTGCCAGCAGGAGAAGACCTCTTAGCAATCAGCCCCAGCATTTT. The rearrangement uses TRBV6-5 and TRBJ1-5; D not certain. The CDR3 contains 15 residues. The germline V and J ends were trimmed by 6 bases and 0 bases, with 12 bases remaining between them. In germline, CDR1 is MNHEY, CDR2 SVGAGI.

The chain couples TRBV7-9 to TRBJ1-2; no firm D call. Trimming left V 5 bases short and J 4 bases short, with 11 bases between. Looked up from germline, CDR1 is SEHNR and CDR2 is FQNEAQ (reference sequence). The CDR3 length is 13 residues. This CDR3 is CASSVASAYGYTF. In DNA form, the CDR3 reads TGTGCCAGCAGCGTGGCATCGGCCTATGGCTACACCTTC. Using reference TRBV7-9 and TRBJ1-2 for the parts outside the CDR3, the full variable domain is DTGVSQNPRHKITKRGQNVTFRCDPISEHNRLYWYRQTLGQGPEFLTYFQNEAQLEKSRLLSDRFSAERPKGSFSTLEIQRTEQGDSAMYLCASSVASAYGYTFGSGTRLTVV.

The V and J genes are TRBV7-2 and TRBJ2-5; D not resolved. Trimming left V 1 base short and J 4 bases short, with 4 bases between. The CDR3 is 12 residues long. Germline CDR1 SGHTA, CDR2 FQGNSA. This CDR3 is CASSLGIETQYF. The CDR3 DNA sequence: TGTGCCAGCAGCTTAGGTATAGAGACCCAGTACTTC.

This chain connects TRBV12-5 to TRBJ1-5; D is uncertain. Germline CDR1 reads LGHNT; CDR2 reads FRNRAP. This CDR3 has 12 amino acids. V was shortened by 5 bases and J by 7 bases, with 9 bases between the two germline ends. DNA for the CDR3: TGTGCTAGTGGTACTAACCGGCAGCCCCAGCATTTT. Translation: CASGTNRQPQHF.

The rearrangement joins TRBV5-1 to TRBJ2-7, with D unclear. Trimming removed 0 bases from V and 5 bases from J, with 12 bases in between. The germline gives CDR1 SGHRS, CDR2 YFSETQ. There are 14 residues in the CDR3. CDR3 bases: TGCGCCAGCAGCTTGGCCCGGCCCCCCGACGAGCAGTACTTC. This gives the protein CASSLARPPDEQYF.

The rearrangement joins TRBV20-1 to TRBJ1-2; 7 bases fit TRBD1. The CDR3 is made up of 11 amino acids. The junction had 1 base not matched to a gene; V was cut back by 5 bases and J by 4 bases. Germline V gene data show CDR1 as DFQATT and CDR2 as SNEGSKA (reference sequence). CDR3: CSAWDSYGYTF. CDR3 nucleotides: TGCAGTGCTTGGGACAGCTATGGCTACACCTTC.

In DNA form, the CDR3 reads TGTGCCGCCCAGGAGGGACAGGACTATGGCTACACCTTC. This translates into CAAQEGQDYGYTF. The chain employs TRBV10-3 and TRBJ1-2; 8 bases agree with TRBD1. Germline loops: CDR1 ENHRY, CDR2 SYGVKD. The CDR3 totals 13 residues. V shed 11 bases and J 3 bases; nucleotides not matched to a gene: 8.

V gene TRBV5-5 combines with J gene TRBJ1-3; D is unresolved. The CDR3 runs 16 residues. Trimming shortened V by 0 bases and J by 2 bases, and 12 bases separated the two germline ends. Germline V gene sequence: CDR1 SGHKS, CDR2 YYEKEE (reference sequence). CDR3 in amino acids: CASSLGRPSTGNTIYF. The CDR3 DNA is TGTGCCAGCAGCTTGGGAAGGCCCTCGACTGGAAACACCATATATTTT.

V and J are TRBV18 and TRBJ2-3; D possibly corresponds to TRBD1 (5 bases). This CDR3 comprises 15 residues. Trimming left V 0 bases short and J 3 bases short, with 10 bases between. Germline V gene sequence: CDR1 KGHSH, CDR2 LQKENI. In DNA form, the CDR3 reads TGTGCCAGCTCACCACCCATGGGGCTGACAGATACGCAGTATTTT. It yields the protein CASSPPMGLTDTQYF.

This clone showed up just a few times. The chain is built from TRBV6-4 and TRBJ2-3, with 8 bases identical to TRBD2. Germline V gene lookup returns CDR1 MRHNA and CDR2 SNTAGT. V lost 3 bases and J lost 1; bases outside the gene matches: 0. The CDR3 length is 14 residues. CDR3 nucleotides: TGTGCCAGCAGTGAGCGGGGGGGCACAGATACGCAGTATTTT. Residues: CASSERGGTDTQYF.

The CDR3 sequence is CASSQTRTGALEGTEAFF. In DNA, the CDR3 is TGTGCCAGCAGCCAAACGCGGACAGGGGCGTTGGAGGGGACTGAAGCTTTCTTT. The chain joins TRBV3-1 (or the pseudogene TRBV3-2) to TRBJ1-1, with 9 bases aligning to TRBD1. Germline CDR1 reads LGHDT; CDR2 reads YNNKEL (reference sequence). There are 18 residues in the CDR3. V shed 2 bases and J 5 bases; nucleotides not matched to a gene: 15.

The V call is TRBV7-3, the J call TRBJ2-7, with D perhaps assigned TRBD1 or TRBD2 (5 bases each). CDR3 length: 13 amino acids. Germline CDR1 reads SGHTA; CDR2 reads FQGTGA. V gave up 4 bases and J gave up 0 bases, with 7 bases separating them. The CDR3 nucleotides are TGTGCCAGCAGCTCCGGGGCCTCCTACGAGCAGTACTTC. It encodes CASSSGASYEQYF.

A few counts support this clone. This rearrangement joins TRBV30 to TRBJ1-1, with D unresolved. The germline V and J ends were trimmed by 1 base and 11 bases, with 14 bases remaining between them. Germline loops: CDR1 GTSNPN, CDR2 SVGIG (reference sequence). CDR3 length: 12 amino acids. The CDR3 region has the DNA TGTGCCTGGAGTGCGGCCCACCAGGCCGCTTTCTTT. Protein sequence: CAWSAAHQAAFF. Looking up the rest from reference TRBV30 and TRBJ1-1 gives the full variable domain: SQTIHQWPATLVQPVGSPLSLECTVEGTSNPNLYWYRQAAGRGLQLLFYSVGIGQISSEVPQNLSASRPQDRQFILSSKKLLLSDSGFYLCAWSAAHQAAFFGQGTRLTVV.

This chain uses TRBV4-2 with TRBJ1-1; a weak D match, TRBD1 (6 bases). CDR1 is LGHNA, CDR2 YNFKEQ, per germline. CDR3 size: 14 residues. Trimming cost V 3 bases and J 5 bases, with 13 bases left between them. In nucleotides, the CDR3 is TGTGCCAGCAGCCACCAGGGGCGGGGTACTGAAGCTTTCTTT. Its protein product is CASSHQGRGTEAFF.

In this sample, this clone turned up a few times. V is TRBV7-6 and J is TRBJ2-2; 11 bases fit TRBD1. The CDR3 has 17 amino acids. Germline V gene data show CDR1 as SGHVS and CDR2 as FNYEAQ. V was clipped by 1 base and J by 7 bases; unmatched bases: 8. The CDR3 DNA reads TGTGCCAGCAGCTTAGGACCGGGACAGGGGGTCGGCGGGGAGCTGTTTTTT. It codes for CASSLGPGQGVGGELFF.

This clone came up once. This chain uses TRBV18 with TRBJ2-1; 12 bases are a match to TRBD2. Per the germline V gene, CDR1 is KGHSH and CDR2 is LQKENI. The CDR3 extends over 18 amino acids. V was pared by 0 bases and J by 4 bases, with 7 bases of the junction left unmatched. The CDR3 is CASSPPSLAGGSYNEQFF. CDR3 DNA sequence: TGTGCCAGCTCACCACCATCACTAGCGGGGGGCTCATACAATGAGCAGTTCTTC.

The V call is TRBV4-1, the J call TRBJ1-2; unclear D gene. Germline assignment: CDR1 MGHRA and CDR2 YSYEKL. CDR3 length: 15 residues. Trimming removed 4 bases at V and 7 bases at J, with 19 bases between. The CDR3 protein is CASSPLTPDPFGYTF. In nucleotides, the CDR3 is TGCGCCAGCAGCCCTCTAACACCGGACCCCTTTGGCTACACCTTC.

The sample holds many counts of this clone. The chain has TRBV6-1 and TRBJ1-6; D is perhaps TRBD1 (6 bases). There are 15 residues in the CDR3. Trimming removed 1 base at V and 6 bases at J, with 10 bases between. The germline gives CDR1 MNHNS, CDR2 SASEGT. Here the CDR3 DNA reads TGTGCCAGCAGTGAAGAGGAGGGGGGTAATTCACCCCTCCACTTT. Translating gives CASSEEEGGNSPLHF.

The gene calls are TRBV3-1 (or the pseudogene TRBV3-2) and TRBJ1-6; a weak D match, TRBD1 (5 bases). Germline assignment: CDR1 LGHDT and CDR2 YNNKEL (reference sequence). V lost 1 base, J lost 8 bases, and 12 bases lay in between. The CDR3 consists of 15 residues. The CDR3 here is CASSQVGGGDSPLHF. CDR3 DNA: TGTGCCAGCAGCCAAGTGGGGGGGGGTGATTCACCCCTCCACTTT.

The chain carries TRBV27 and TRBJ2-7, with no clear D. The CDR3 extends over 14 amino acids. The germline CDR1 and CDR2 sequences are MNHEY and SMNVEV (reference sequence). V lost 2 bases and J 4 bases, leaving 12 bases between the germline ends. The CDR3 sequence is CASSLDPARYEQYF. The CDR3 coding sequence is TGTGCCAGCAGTTTAGATCCAGCGAGGTACGAGCAGTACTTC.